This TCR beta chain was identified in a study of blood T cell repertoires in COVID-19. After removal of 4 bases from V and 11 bases from J, the junction contained 8 bases not matched to a gene. The CDR3 has 14 residues. The germline gives CDR1 LNHDA, CDR2 SQIVND (reference sequence). Methods used by the authors: Reference gene primer amplification gave nucleated cell count estimates. TCRdb's copy holds only in-frame clones and misses some; the assay was immunoSEQ multiplex PCR. That table gives V, J and clone size, and the DNA gave D and trimming. Of approximately 150,000 clones listed, roughly 80% are singletons.

The sequenced material came from peripheral blood. The rearrangement joins TRBV19 to TRBJ1-6; 7 bases agree with TRBD1. The clonotype comes from a man aged 45-65 years with acute or convalescent COVID-19. The CDR3: CASSTKTGSPPLHF. The CDR3 DNA sequence: TGTGCCAGTAGTACAAAGACAGGGAGCCCACCCCTCCACTTT.